This passage covers 7 T cell receptor beta chains from one sample sequenced in a study of beta chain features in type 1 diabetes (dated by TCRdb to between 2017 and 2018). The protocol used for the library was the immunoSEQ multiplex PCR assay. The entire amount of isolated RNA was reverse transcribed using the High Capacity cDNA Reverse Transcription Kit, so the sequenced TCRB transcripts were expressed ones. Sourced from immuneACCESS, this table was stored by TCRdb with only in-frame sequences that have V and J called. A share of the clones is absent; for the studies checked, an unresolved V gene accounts for under half, and the remainder has no known explanation. The sample yields a few hundred thousand clones; 9% to 10% were counted once. The ten largest clones add up to under 0.045% of the sample. Material: naive CD4+ T cells from blood. The sample's cell subset or site label, in plain terms: true naive CD4+ T cells. These receptors were obtained from a woman younger than 35 in good health.

The rearrangement joins TRBV5-4 to TRBJ1-1, with 7 bases fitting TRBD1. The V gene's germline CDR1 is SGHNT and CDR2 YYREEE (reference sequence). The CDR3 covers 14 residues. The V and J ends lost 3 bases and 1 base, in that order; junction bases with no gene match: 3. As DNA, the CDR3 is TGTGCCAGCAGCTCAAGACAGGGGAACACTGAAGCTTTCTTT. As protein: CASSSRQGNTEAFF.

This clone has a handful of counts. V is TRBV19 and J is TRBJ1-5, with D perhaps TRBD1 (5 bases). The germline CDR1 and CDR2 sequences are LNHDA and SQIVND (reference sequence). V was shortened by 4 bases and J by 7 bases, with 17 bases between the two germline ends. The CDR3 runs to 15 residues. CDR3 nucleotide sequence: TGTGCCAGTAGTAGAACGACGGGGGGGACCCAGCCCCAGCATTTT. Protein product: CASSRTTGGTQPQHF.

Only a few counts were recorded for this clone. The rearrangement joins TRBV19 to TRBJ2-3; perhaps TRBD1 as D (6 bases). The CDR3 covers 15 residues. Germline-derived CDR1 and CDR2 are LNHDA and SQIVND (reference sequence). The ends were cut back, 3 bases at V and 2 bases at J, with 12 bases in the middle. CDR3: CASSIGNRVTDTQYF. Here the CDR3 DNA reads TGTGCCAGTAGTATTGGGAACAGGGTCACAGATACGCAGTATTTT.

Only a few counts were recorded for this clone. The chain is built from TRBV30 and TRBJ2-5; 9 bases align to TRBD2. Losses at the gene ends were 0 bases for V and 4 bases for J; bases not matched to a gene: 6. CDR3 length: 15 residues. Germline-derived CDR1 and CDR2 are GTSNPN and SVGIG (reference sequence). The CDR3 DNA follows: TGTGCCTGGAGTGTTTGGGCGGGAGGGGGAGAGACCCAGTACTTC. Protein sequence: CAWSVWAGGGETQYF.

This clone has more than one count but fewer than ten. This rearrangement joins TRBV5-1 to TRBJ2-7; TRBD2 is a possible D gene (6 bases). Germline assignment: CDR1 SGHRS and CDR2 YFSETQ. V gave up 7 bases and J gave up 2 bases, with 16 bases separating them. The CDR3 has 14 residues. CDR3 sequence: CASRLDHMTYEQYF. Here the CDR3 DNA reads TGCGCCAGCCGACTAGACCACATGACCTACGAGCAGTACTTC.

The chain recombines TRBV30 with TRBJ2-2; the match to TRBD2 covers 7 bases. V dropped 2 bases and J dropped 1; count of bases not matched to a gene: 4. Germline V gene data show CDR1 as GTSNPN and CDR2 as SVGIG (reference sequence). CDR3 size: 15 residues. The CDR3 spells CAWSRGRGNTGELFF. The CDR3 nucleotides are TGTGCCTGGAGTCGGGGGAGGGGGAACACCGGGGAGCTGTTTTTT.

The V and J genes are TRBV29-1 and TRBJ1-2; possibly TRBD1 for D (6 bases). V was trimmed by 4 bases and J by 5 bases, leaving 11 bases between them. This CDR3 spans 12 amino acids. Germline CDR1 is SQVTM and CDR2 is ANQGSEA. For the CDR3, the DNA is TGCAGCGTTGTCAGGGGCGAATATGGCTACACCTTC. This gives the protein CSVVRGEYGYTF.